The 23 T cell receptor beta chains below all came from one sample that was sequenced in a study of T cells in Graves' hyperthyroidism and ophthalmopathy. Amplification of TCR beta CDR3 regions was performed using RNA transcripts as template. HTBI primers were used for first-round RT-PCR of the TCR CDR3. Using its own MiXCR run on the multiplex PCR reads, TCRdb lists one record per CDR3 protein. The sample contains roughly 500,000 distinct CDR3 sequences, 40% to 50% of which appear only once. Sequences were obtained from peripheral blood or thyroid tissue (not recorded which). These receptors were collected from an adult woman with Graves' disease, either hyperthyroidism or ophthalmopathy (not recorded which).

The rearrangement links TRBV9 to TRBJ2-5; 8 bases agree with TRBD2. CDR1 SGDLS and CDR2 YYNGEE come from the germline V gene. V was pared by 4 bases and J by 5 bases, with 10 bases of the junction left unmatched. The CDR3 sequence is 15 residues long. In DNA, the CDR3 is TGTGCCAGCAGCCAACACCAGCGGGAGTTTGAGACCCAGTACTTC. Amino acid sequence: CASSQHQREFETQYF.

This chain connects TRBV28 to TRBJ1-5; TRBD1 is a possible D gene (5 bases). Trimming left V 5 bases short and J 3 bases short, with 17 bases between. The CDR3 has 16 residues. CDR1 is MDHEN and CDR2 is SYDVKM in the germline V gene. CDR3 loop: CASSRLGGAVNQPQHF. The CDR3 bases are TGTGCCAGCAGTCGTTTAGGAGGGGCGGTCAATCAGCCCCAGCATTTT.

In this sample, this clonotype turned up a few times. J is TRBJ1-4 and V is TRBV11-2; D is undetermined. This CDR3 is built from 13 residues. The V end lost 5 bases, the J end lost 2 bases, and 6 bases lay between the germline ends. The germline gives CDR1 SGHAT, CDR2 FQNNGV. The CDR3 spells CASSDGTNEKLFF. CDR3 in DNA: TGTGCCAGCAGCGACGGGACTAATGAAAAACTGTTTTTT.

The rearrangement links TRBV20-1 to TRBJ1-1; D call uncertain. This CDR3 has 13 residues. Germline V lookup: CDR1 DFQATT, CDR2 SNEGSKA (reference sequence). Trimming cost V 6 bases and J 4 bases, with 15 bases left between them. Here the CDR3 DNA reads TGCAGTGCCCTCGGCCCGGGTGGCACTGAAGCTTTCTTT. Translated, it gives CSALGPGGTEAFF.

Ten or more counts support this clonotype. This chain joins TRBV29-1 and TRBJ1-4; 8 bases are a match to TRBD1. This CDR3 is 14 amino acids long. The V segment lost 5 bases and the J segment 8 bases; nucleotides outside the gene matches: 10. Per the germline V gene, CDR1 is SQVTM and CDR2 is ANQGSEA. The CDR3 is CSVKLAGGREKLFF. CDR3 nucleotides: TGCAGCGTTAAGCTGGCAGGGGGCCGAGAAAAACTGTTTTTT.

The genes are TRBV29-1 and TRBJ2-7; no firm D call. With 3 bases removed from V and 2 bases from J, the gap between germline ends came to 8 bases. The CDR3 is made up of 12 amino acids. Germline CDR1 SQVTM, CDR2 ANQGSEA. For the CDR3, the DNA is TGCAGCGTTGATGTCGGGCCCTACGAGCAGTACTTC. Translating gives CSVDVGPYEQYF.

This clonotype was seen many times. The chain joins TRBV7-9 to TRBJ2-7; a possible D gene is TRBD2 (7 bases). This CDR3 has 13 residues. V lost 8 bases to trimming and J lost 1 base, with 12 bases between them. Per the germline V gene, CDR1 is SEHNR and CDR2 is FQNEAQ (reference sequence). The CDR3 is CASGGADSYEQYF. CDR3 DNA sequence: TGTGCCAGCGGGGGGGCTGATTCCTACGAGCAGTACTTC. The variable domain in full, completed from reference TRBV7-9 and TRBJ2-7, reads DTGVSQNPRHKITKRGQNVTFRCDPISEHNRLYWYRQTLGQGPEFLTYFQNEAQLEKSRLLSDRFSAERPKGSFSTLEIQRTEQGDSAMYLCASGGADSYEQYFGPGTRLTVT.

This clonotype was observed many times. The chain joins TRBV27 to TRBJ2-7; no clear D gene. This CDR3 contains 15 residues. Germline CDR1 is MNHEY and CDR2 is SMNVEV (reference sequence). V was pared by 4 bases and J by 1 base, with 14 bases between. The CDR3 bases are TGTGCCAGCAGTTCTTCCGGGCCCTCGTCCTACGAGCAGTACTTC. Protein: CASSSSGPSSYEQYF.

The chain is built from TRBV9 and TRBJ2-5; no clear D gene. This CDR3 region has 12 residues. The V gene lost 3 bases and the J gene lost 4 bases, with 7 bases spanning the gap. Germline CDR1 and CDR2: SGDLS and YYNGEE. DNA of the CDR3: TGTGCCAGCAGCGGGCAGTTAGAGACCCAGTACTTC. Its translation is CASSGQLETQYF.

This clonotype was seen at least ten times. This rearrangement joins TRBV5-6 to TRBJ2-7, with D possibly being TRBD2 (6 bases). Germline values: CDR1 SGHDT, CDR2 YYEEEE. V shed 3 bases and J shed 1 base, with 17 bases lying between them. This CDR3 region has 16 residues. The CDR3 sequence: CASSSVWAGFSYEQYF. The CDR3 bases are TGTGCCAGCAGCTCTGTCTGGGCGGGATTTTCCTACGAGCAGTACTTC.

This clonotype was observed a few times. V and J are TRBV7-2 and TRBJ2-3, with D perhaps matching TRBD2 (5 bases). The V and J ends lost 7 bases and 1 base respectively, with 6 bases between them. The CDR3 loop spans 12 amino acids. CDR1 and CDR2 (germline): SGHTA, FQGNSA. The CDR3 DNA sequence: TGTGCCAGCAAGAGGGGCACAGATACGCAGTATTTT. The encoded protein is CASKRGTDTQYF.

The V and J genes are TRBV7-2 and TRBJ1-3; D ambiguous. Germline CDR1 SGHTA, CDR2 FQGNSA. Trimming cost V 1 base and J 2 bases, with 6 bases left between them. The CDR3 length is 14 residues. The CDR3 sequence: CASSLGVAGNTIYF. The CDR3, as DNA: TGTGCCAGCAGCTTAGGGGTAGCTGGAAACACCATATATTTT.

The J gene is TRBJ1-5, the V gene TRBV19; D is unclear. Trimming took off 8 bases at V and 0 bases at J, with 11 bases between the two ends. Looked up from germline, CDR1 is LNHDA and CDR2 is SQIVND (reference sequence). CDR3 length equals 14 residues. This CDR3 is CASAGVDSNQPQHF. The CDR3 DNA is TGTGCCAGTGCTGGCGTGGATAGCAATCAGCCCCAGCATTTT.

This clonotype appeared many times. The CDR3 spells CASSRDSRGRTGELFF. CDR3 sequence (DNA): TGTGCCAGCAGCCGCGACAGTAGGGGAAGGACCGGGGAGCTGTTTTTT. The J gene is TRBJ2-2, the V gene TRBV14; D perhaps matches TRBD1 (5 bases). V was shortened by 4 bases and J by 5 bases, with 17 bases between the two germline ends. Germline CDR1 is SGHDN and CDR2 is FVKESK. The CDR3 covers 16 residues.

This clonotype was recorded a few times. V and J are TRBV20-1 and TRBJ1-5; D gene uncertain. CDR3 length: 13 amino acids. Germline-derived CDR1 and CDR2 are DFQATT and SNEGSKA (reference sequence). Trimming took 3 bases from V and 5 from J, leaving 11 bases between them. The CDR3 DNA follows: TGCAGTGCTAGGATCGGGAGACATCAGCCCCAGCATTTT. This encodes CSARIGRHQPQHF.

V usage is TRBV9 and J usage is TRBJ1-2, with 8 bases that match TRBD1. Germline V lookup: CDR1 SGDLS, CDR2 YYNGEE. CDR3 length equals 16 residues. V gave up 7 bases and J gave up 6 bases; unmatched junction bases: 17. The CDR3 nucleotides read TGTGCCAGCTCACCAGGGGGCGCCCGTAATAATAATGGCTACACCTTC. Translating it yields CASSPGGARNNNGYTF.

The chain has TRBV19 and TRBJ1-5; D is ambiguous. V lost 8 bases, J lost 1 base, and 12 bases lay in between. CDR1 is LNHDA and CDR2 is SQIVND in the germline V gene (reference sequence). There are 14 residues in the CDR3. DNA for the CDR3: TGTGCCAGTTACGAACGCGGAAGCAATCAGCCCCAGCATTTT. Its translation is CASYERGSNQPQHF. The full variable domain, in which reference TRBV19 and TRBJ1-5 provide the parts outside the CDR3, is DGGITQSPKYLFRKEGQNVTLSCEQNLNHDAMYWYRQDPGQGLRLIYYSQIVNDFQKGDIAEGYSVSREKKESFPLTVTSAQKNPTAFYLCASYERGSNQPQHFGDGTRLSIL.

Many counts were recorded for this clonotype. V gene TRBV5-4 combines with J gene TRBJ2-5; 13 bases are a match to TRBD2. After removal of 2 bases from V and 5 bases from J, the junction contained 6 bases not matched to a gene. This CDR3 spans 16 amino acids. Per germline, CDR1 SGHNT and CDR2 YYREEE (reference sequence). The CDR3 loop reads CASSLLAGGRDETQYF. CDR3 nucleotide sequence: TGTGCCAGCAGCTTACTAGCGGGAGGGCGTGATGAGACCCAGTACTTC.

The chain recombines TRBV2 with TRBJ1-5; TRBD1 matches at 8 bases. V was clipped by 4 bases and J by 2 bases; unmatched bases: 4. CDR1 is SNHLY, CDR2 FYNNEI, per germline. This CDR3 has 15 residues. As DNA, the CDR3 is TGTGCCAGCAGTGCAGGGGGCTTAGGCAATCAGCCCCAGCATTTT. This encodes CASSAGGLGNQPQHF.

This clonotype was detected many times. The genes are TRBV2 and TRBJ2-5; D call uncertain. The CDR3 spans 13 residues. Trimming removed 4 bases at V and 5 bases at J, with 11 bases between. Germline CDR1 SNHLY, CDR2 FYNNEI. The CDR3 bases are TGTGCCAGCAGTGGAGGCTACTGGGAGACCCAGTACTTC. It translates to CASSGGYWETQYF. The full variable domain, with the rest looked up from reference TRBV2 and TRBJ2-5, is EPEVTQTPSHQVTQMGQEVILRCVPISNHLYFYWYRQILGQKVEFLVSFYNNEISEKSEIFDDQFSVERPDGSNFTLKIRSTKLEDSAMYFCASSGGYWETQYFGPGTRLLVL.

This clonotype was observed a handful of times. The rearrangement joins TRBV7-8 to TRBJ1-5, with D possibly TRBD1 on 5 matching bases. The CDR3 consists of 15 residues. Trimming took off 5 bases at V and 3 bases at J, with 14 bases between the two ends. Germline V gene sequence: CDR1 SGHVS, CDR2 FQNEAQ. The chain's CDR3 is CASSLYRGLNQPQHF. The CDR3 bases are TGTGCCAGCAGCCTATACCGGGGCCTCAATCAGCCCCAGCATTTT.

This clonotype was recorded a few times. The chain joins TRBV12-3 or TRBV12-4 to TRBJ1-1; D possibly corresponds to TRBD1 (5 bases). V lost 7 bases and J 2 bases, leaving 14 bases between the germline ends. The CDR3 is 14 residues long. The CDR3 protein is CASKYPGPNTEAFF. The DNA of the CDR3 is TGTGCCAGCAAGTATCCAGGGCCAAACACTGAAGCTTTCTTT.

The chain carries TRBV20-1 and TRBJ2-5; TRBD2 matches at 9 bases. This CDR3 spans 16 amino acids. V gave up 0 bases and J gave up 1 base; unmatched junction bases: 6. Germline CDR1 DFQATT, CDR2 SNEGSKA (reference sequence). In nucleotides, the CDR3 is TGCAGTGCTAGAGATCCTAGCGGGGCACGCCAAGAGACCCAGTACTTC. Its translation: CSARDPSGARQETQYF.